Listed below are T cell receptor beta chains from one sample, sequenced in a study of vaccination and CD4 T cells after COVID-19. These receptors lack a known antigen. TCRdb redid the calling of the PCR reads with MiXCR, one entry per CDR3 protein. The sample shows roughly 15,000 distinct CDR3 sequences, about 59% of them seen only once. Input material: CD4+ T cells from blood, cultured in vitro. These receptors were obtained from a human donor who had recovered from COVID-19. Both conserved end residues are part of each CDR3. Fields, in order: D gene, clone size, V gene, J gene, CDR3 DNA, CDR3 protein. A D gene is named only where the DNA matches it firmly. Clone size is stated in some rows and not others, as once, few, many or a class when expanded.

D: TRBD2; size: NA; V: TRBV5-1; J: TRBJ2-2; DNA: TGCGCCAGCAGCGGATTAGCGGGAGTAAATACCGGGGAGCTGTTTTTT; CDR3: CASSGLAGVNTGELFF
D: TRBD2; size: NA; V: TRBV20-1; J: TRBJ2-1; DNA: TGCAGTGCCCCCCCCCTAGCGGGATACAATGAGCAGTTCTTC; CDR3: CSAPPLAGYNEQFF
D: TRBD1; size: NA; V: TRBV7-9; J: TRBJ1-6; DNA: TGTGCCAGCACAACGGGACAGGGGTATTCACCCCTCCACTTT; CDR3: CASTTGQGYSPLHF
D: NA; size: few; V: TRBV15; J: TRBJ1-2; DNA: TGTGCCACCAGCAGAGGGGGAGAATTCTATGGCTACACCTTC; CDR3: CATSRGGEFYGYTF
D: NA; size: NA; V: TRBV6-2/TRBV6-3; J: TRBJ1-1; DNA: TGTGCCAGCAGTTACCGTTCCGGGACACCGAACACTGAAGCTTTCTTT; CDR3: CASSYRSGTPNTEAFF
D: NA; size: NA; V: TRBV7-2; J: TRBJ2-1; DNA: TGTGCCAGCAGCTTAGCGGTCTCCTACAATGAGCAGTTCTTC; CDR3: CASSLAVSYNEQFF
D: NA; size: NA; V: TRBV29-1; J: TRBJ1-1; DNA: TGCAGCGTTGAATTATCGTGGGACACTGAAGCTTTCTTT; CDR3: CSVELSWDTEAFF
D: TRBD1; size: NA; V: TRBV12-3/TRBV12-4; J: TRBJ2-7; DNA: TGTGCCAGCAGTCCCGGGACAGTGGCCTCCTACGAGCAGTACTTC; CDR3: CASSPGTVASYEQYF
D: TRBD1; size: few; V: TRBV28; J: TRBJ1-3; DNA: TGTGCCAGCGCACAGGGGCGGGCTGGAAACACCATATATTTT; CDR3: CASAQGRAGNTIYF
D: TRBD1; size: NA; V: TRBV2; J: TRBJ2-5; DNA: TGTGCCAGCAGCCGGGACAGGCAACAAGAGACCCAGTACTTC; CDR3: CASSRDRQQETQYF
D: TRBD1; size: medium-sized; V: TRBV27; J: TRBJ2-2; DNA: TGTGCCAGCAGTTCCCAGGGGGCCCGCACCGGGGAGCTGTTTTTT; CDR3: CASSSQGARTGELFF
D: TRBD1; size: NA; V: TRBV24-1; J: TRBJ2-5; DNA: TGTGCCACCAGTGATGGGACAGACTACCAAGAGACCCAGTACTTC; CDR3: CATSDGTDYQETQYF
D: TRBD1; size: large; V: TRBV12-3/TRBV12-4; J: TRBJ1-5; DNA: TGTGCCAGCAGTGGGAGAGAGGGGGCCAGGGGTCAGCCCCAGCATTTT; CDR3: CASSGREGARGQPQHF
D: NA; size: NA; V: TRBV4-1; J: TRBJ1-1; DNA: TGCGCCAGCAGCCCCCCCTTACGCGGGAACACTGAAGCTTTCTTT; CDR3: CASSPPLRGNTEAFF
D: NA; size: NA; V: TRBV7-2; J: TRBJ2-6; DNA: TGTGCCAGCAGCTTAAGTGCCGACGGTGGGGCCAACGTCCTGACTTTC; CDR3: CASSLSADGGANVLTF